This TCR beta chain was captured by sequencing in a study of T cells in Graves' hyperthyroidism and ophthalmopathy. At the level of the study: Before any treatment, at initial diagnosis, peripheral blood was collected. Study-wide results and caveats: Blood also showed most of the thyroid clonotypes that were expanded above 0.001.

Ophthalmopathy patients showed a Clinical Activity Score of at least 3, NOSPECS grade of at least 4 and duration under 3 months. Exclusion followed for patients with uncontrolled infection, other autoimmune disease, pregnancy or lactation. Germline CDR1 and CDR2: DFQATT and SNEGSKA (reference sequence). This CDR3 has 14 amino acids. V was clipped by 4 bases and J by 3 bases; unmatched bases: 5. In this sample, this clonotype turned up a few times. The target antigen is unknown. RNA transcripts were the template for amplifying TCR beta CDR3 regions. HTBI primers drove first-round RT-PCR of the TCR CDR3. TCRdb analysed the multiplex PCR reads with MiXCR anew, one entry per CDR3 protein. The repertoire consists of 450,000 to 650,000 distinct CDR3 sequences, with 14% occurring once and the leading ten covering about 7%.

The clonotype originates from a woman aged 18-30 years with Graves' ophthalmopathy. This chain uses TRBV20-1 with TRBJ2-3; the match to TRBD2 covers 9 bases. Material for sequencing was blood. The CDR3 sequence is CSAIAGVGTDTQYF. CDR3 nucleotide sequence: TGCAGTGCTATAGCGGGAGTTGGGACAGATACGCAGTATTTT.